A selection of T cell receptor beta chains follows, all from one sample in a study of human T cells and chemical hapten exposure. TCRdb ran MiXCR on the 5' RACE reads and lists one entry per CDR3 protein. Found here are 120,000 to 150,000 distinct CDR3 sequences, 3.5% to 5% of them singletons; the top ten hold under 1.5%. Every receptor here comes from a female donor in good health. Both conserved end residues are part of each CDR3. Each record gives: V gene, D gene, clone size, J gene, CDR3 DNA, CDR3 protein. The D gene is left open where the match is weak. A clone size is listed for some rows: how often the clone was seen (once, few, many), or a class if it is expanded.

TRBV5-4	TRBD2	many	TRBJ2-3	TGTGCCAGCAGACCCTCTTTGGCGGGGGGGGCAGATACGCAGTATTTT	CASRPSLAGGADTQYF
TRBV6-2/TRBV6-3	.	.	TRBJ2-3	TGTGCCAGCAGGCCCAGGGTAGATACGCAGTATTTT	CASRPRVDTQYF
TRBV24-1	TRBD1	many	TRBJ1-2	TGTGCCACCAGTGACCAGGACAGGGATGGCTATGGCTACACCTTC	CATSDQDRDGYGYTF
TRBV27	.	many	TRBJ1-1	TGTGCCAGCAGTCATCGGGGGGGGCGGGTTGAAGCTTTCTTT	CASSHRGGRVEAFF
TRBV18	.	many	TRBJ1-1	TGTGCCAGCTCACCACCGAGCATGGGGCTAGGGACTGAAGCTTTCTTT	CASSPPSMGLGTEAFF
TRBV28	.	few	TRBJ2-7	TGTGCCAGCAGTTTGGTCGGTAGGGGCCCCTACGAGCAGTACTTC	CASSLVGRGPYEQYF
TRBV21-1	.	.	TRBJ2-1	TGTGCCAGCACCAAACAACGGGGACAAATGAACAATGAGCAGTTCTTC	CASTKQRGQMNNEQFF
TRBV9	.	many	TRBJ1-1	TGTGCCAGCAGCGTAGGTGTTGGGGGGAAGGTGAGTGAAGCTTTCTTT	CASSVGVGGKVSEAFF
TRBV9	.	many	TRBJ1-1	TGTGCCAGCAGCGGGGGGAACACTGAAGCTTTCTTT	CASSGGNTEAFF
TRBV29-1	TRBD1	many	TRBJ1-2	TGCAGCGGGAGACAGGGGGATCAGGGCTACACCTTC	CSGRQGDQGYTF
TRBV6-6	TRBD1	.	TRBJ1-2	TGTGCCAGCAGTCCTCCGGGACAGAGGAACTATGGCTACACCTTC	CASSPPGQRNYGYTF
TRBV7-8	.	.	TRBJ1-4	TGTGCCAGCAGCTCAGTAGGACGCGCAACTAATGAAAAACTGTTTTTT	CASSSVGRATNEKLFF
TRBV5-4	.	many	TRBJ2-3	TGTGCCAGCAGCTTGGACAGGGGAGGAAGAGATACGCAGTATTTT	CASSLDRGGRDTQYF
TRBV5-1	.	many	TRBJ2-1	TGCGCCAGCAGCTTGGAGCAGGGGACCCACAATGAGCAGTTCTTC	CASSLEQGTHNEQFF
TRBV10-3	.	many	TRBJ2-1	TGTGCCATCAGTGAGTCCGAGTCTAGCGTTGCTGAGCAGTTCTTC	CAISESESSVAEQFF
TRBV7-2	TRBD1	few	TRBJ2-1	TGTGCCAGCAGCCCCGGACAGGACACTGAGCAGTTCTTC	CASSPGQDTEQFF
TRBV12-3/TRBV12-4	TRBD1	many	TRBJ1-1	TGTGCCAGCAGTCCCAAACCGGGACAGGGCTCTGAAGCTTTCTTT	CASSPKPGQGSEAFF
TRBV14	.	many	TRBJ1-3	TGTGCCAGCAGACTCTCTGGAAACACCATATATTTT	CASRLSGNTIYF
TRBV3-1	.	many	TRBJ1-2	TGTGCCAGCAGTACAGCAGGGTTTCAGGATGGCTACACCTTC	CASSTAGFQDGYTF
TRBV30	.	few	TRBJ1-5	TGTGCCTGGGCAGTGGTCTCTGGACAGCCCCAGCATTTT	CAWAVVSGQPQHF
TRBV29-1	.	.	TRBJ1-5	TGCAGCGTTGAGTCCCCTAATCAGCCCCAGCATTTT	CSVESPNQPQHF
TRBV6-1	.	few	TRBJ1-5	TGTGCCAGCAGTGGAACAGGGTGGGGCAATCAGCCCCAGCATTTT	CASSGTGWGNQPQHF
TRBV4-2	.	few	TRBJ1-2	TGTGCCAGCAGCGGCAGGGATTATGGCTACGCCTTC	CASSGRDYGYAF
TRBV3-1	.	few	TRBJ2-2	TGTGCCAGCAGCCAAGAAGGGCGAGGTACCGGGGAGCTGTTTTTT	CASSQEGRGTGELFF
TRBV7-9	.	many	TRBJ1-1	TGTGCCAGCAGCTCTGAGGGACTGGCGGACACTGAAGCTTTCTTT	CASSSEGLADTEAFF
TRBV5-1	.	many	TRBJ2-6	TGCGCCAGCACGCTTGGTGGCTCTGGGGCCAACGTCCTGACTTTC	CASTLGGSGANVLTF
TRBV12-3/TRBV12-4	.	few	TRBJ1-1	TGTGCCAGCAGTTTTGGGGGCTTGGGGAACACTGAAGCTTTCTTT	CASSFGGLGNTEAFF
TRBV19	TRBD2	many	TRBJ2-3	TGTGCCAGTAGCGACACTAGCGGGGTTACTTATAGCACAGATACGCAGTATTTT	CASSDTSGVTYSTDTQYF
TRBV2	.	.	TRBJ2-7	TGTGCCAGCAAATGGGGGGCAGGGGAATACGAGCAGTACTTC	CASKWGAGEYEQYF
TRBV3-1	TRBD2	few	TRBJ2-7	TGTGCCAGCAGCCAAGTCCTCCCCGGGACTAGCGGATACTACGAGCAGTACTTC	CASSQVLPGTSGYYEQYF
TRBV19	.	many	TRBJ2-1	TGTGCCAGTAGTATCGCAGGTCCGTCCTACAATGAGCAGTTCTTC	CASSIAGPSYNEQFF
TRBV29-1	TRBD1	many	TRBJ1-1	TGCAGCGTTGAAGATCCAGGGGGAGCCACTGAAGCTTTCTTT	CSVEDPGGATEAFF
TRBV11-2	.	few	TRBJ2-1	TGTGCCAGCAGCTTAGCCCCCCATGAGCAGTTCTTC	CASSLAPHEQFF
TRBV29-1	.	many	TRBJ1-1	TGCAGCGTTGAAGAGTGGGCCAGTAAGAACACTGAAGCTTTCTTT	CSVEEWASKNTEAFF
TRBV7-8	TRBD2	many	TRBJ2-7	TGTGCCGCGGGGGGCCGGAGCTCCTACGAGCAGTACTTC	CAAGGRSSYEQYF
TRBV5-1	.	many	TRBJ2-7	TGCGCCAGCAGCCCGCAGGGCCAAGAGCAGTACTTC	CASSPQGQEQYF
TRBV4-3	.	many	TRBJ2-7	TGCGCCAGCAGCCAAGTGTACGAATCGGGGTCCTACGAGCAGTACTTC	CASSQVYESGSYEQYF
TRBV7-9	.	many	TRBJ1-4	TGTGCCAGCAGCTTAGATAACCTTGCTTGGAAACTGTTTTTT	CASSLDNLAWKLFF
TRBV27	.	many	TRBJ1-3	TGTGCCAGCAGAGACGATTACGGAAACACCATATATTTT	CASRDDYGNTIYF
TRBV23-1	TRBD1	.	TRBJ2-7	TGCGCCAGCAGTCAATCCCTCCTGACAGGGGGTCCCTACGAGCAGTACTTC	CASSQSLLTGGPYEQYF
TRBV10-3	.	many	TRBJ1-4	TGTGCCACCCAAGGCGGGGGTGAAAAACTGTTTTTT	CATQGGGEKLFF
TRBV3-1	.	many	TRBJ2-1	TGTGCCAGCAGCCAAGACGGCAGGGACTACAATGAGCAGTTCTTC	CASSQDGRDYNEQFF
TRBV11-2	TRBD1	.	TRBJ2-1	TGTGCCAGCAGCCCCCGGGACAGGGTGTATGAGCAGTTCTTC	CASSPRDRVYEQFF
TRBV28	.	.	TRBJ2-3	TGTGCCAGCAGTCCCGGGACAATTGGCACAGATACGCAGTATTTT	CASSPGTIGTDTQYF
TRBV11-2	TRBD1	many	TRBJ1-3	TGTGCCAGCAGCCACAGGGGTAACGGTGGAAACACCATATATTTT	CASSHRGNGGNTIYF
TRBV5-1	TRBD1	many	TRBJ2-7	TGCGCCAGCAGCTCCGGGACAGGCTACTCCTACGAGCAGTACTTC	CASSSGTGYSYEQYF
TRBV19	.	many	TRBJ2-7	TGTGCCAGTAGTATCCCGACAGGCGAGAAGACCCACGAGCAGTACTTC	CASSIPTGEKTHEQYF
TRBV7-2	.	many	TRBJ2-3	TGTGCCAGCAGCCGGGACTGGGCCAGCACAGATACGCAGTATTTT	CASSRDWASTDTQYF
TRBV6-1	TRBD1	.	TRBJ2-5	TGTGCCAGCAGTGAAGTATCCGGGACAGTCGAGACCAAGTACTTC	CASSEVSGTVETKYF
TRBV7-9	.	few	TRBJ2-6	TGTGCCAGCAGCTTAATACTTGGGGCCAACGTCCTGACTTTC	CASSLILGANVLTF
TRBV4-2	TRBD2	.	TRBJ2-3	TGTGCCAGCAGCCAAGCTTTTGGCGGGGGGACCGACAGCACAGATACGCAGTATTTT	CASSQAFGGGTDSTDTQYF
TRBV20-1	.	many	TRBJ2-7	TGCAGTGCTAGACCGGGCCAGGTTCTCGAGCAGTACTTC	CSARPGQVLEQYF